These 21 T cell receptor beta chains came from one sample sequenced in a study of cytomegalovirus exposure and HLA in healthy donors. PCR employed 60 Vbeta and 13 Jbeta primers. Assay used: immunoSEQ multiplex PCR; TCRdb lists only in-frame clones, some missing. The sample consists of approximately 190,000 clones, roughly four fifths of them appearing once. The specimen was PBMCs. Source of these receptors: a woman between 18 and 30 years old in good health and CMV-seronegative.

V and J are TRBV27 and TRBJ2-7, with D uncertain. The V end was cut by 1 base, the J end by 5 bases, with 9 bases between. In germline, CDR1 is MNHEY, CDR2 SMNVEV (reference sequence). The CDR3 is made up of 13 amino acids. CDR3 DNA sequence: TGTGCCAGCAGTTTATTGGGCCCGGACGAGCAGTACTTC. Encoded protein: CASSLLGPDEQYF.

V is TRBV9 and J is TRBJ2-4; D is perhaps TRBD1 (6 bases). Per the germline V gene, CDR1 is SGDLS and CDR2 is YYNGEE. The V gene lost 3 bases and the J gene lost 8 bases, with 12 bases spanning the gap. This CDR3 has 13 residues. In DNA form, the CDR3 reads TGTGCCAGCAGCGAATGGGGGCTAGACATTCAGTACTTC. It codes for CASSEWGLDIQYF. Combining the CDR3 with reference TRBV9 and TRBJ2-4 gives the whole variable domain DSGVTQTPKHLITATGQRVTLRCSPRSGDLSVYWYQQSLDQGLQFLIQYYNGEERAKGNILERFSAQQFPDLHSELNLSSLELGDSALYFCASSEWGLDIQYFGAGTRLSVL.

J is TRBJ1-1 and V is TRBV23-1; D not resolved. TRBV23-1 is identified as an open reading frame with a role that is uncertain. The CDR3 length is 13 residues. V was cut by 6 bases and J by 4 bases, with 12 bases left in between. CDR3 loop: CASRWTEGTEAFF. The CDR3 bases are TGCGCCAGCAGGTGGACGGAGGGCACTGAAGCTTTCTTT.

V and J are TRBV5-1 and TRBJ2-5; a weak D match, TRBD2 (6 bases). Germline lookup yields CDR1 SGHRS and CDR2 YFSETQ. CDR3 length: 14 residues. V was pared by 3 bases and J by 5 bases, with 14 bases between. The CDR3 coding sequence is TGCGCCAGCAGCTACACCAGCGGAGGGGAGACCCAGTACTTC. Its protein is CASSYTSGGETQYF.

This chain connects TRBV6-5 to TRBJ1-2; maybe TRBD1 (6 bases). This CDR3 has 14 amino acids. Trimming removed 5 bases from V and 8 bases from J, with 18 bases in between. CDR1 and CDR2 from the germline V gene are MNHEY and SVGAGI. The CDR3 DNA reads TGTGCCAGCAGTCAGACGCCAGGGGAAGGAGGCTACACCTTC. Translation: CASSQTPGEGGYTF.

The chain joins TRBV7-8 to TRBJ2-7, with TRBD1 matching over 11 bases. CDR1 and CDR2 from the germline V gene are SGHVS and FQNEAQ. Germline trimming cut 5 bases from V and 2 bases from J; bases unmatched to any gene: 5. This CDR3 is built from 15 residues. The CDR3 nucleotides read TGTGCCAGCAGCCCCGGGACAGGGGGTACCTACGAGCAGTACTTC. It translates to CASSPGTGGTYEQYF.

The genes are TRBV28 and TRBJ1-1; 8 bases align to TRBD1. Germline-derived CDR1 and CDR2 are MDHEN and SYDVKM. There are 15 residues in the CDR3. With V trimmed by 2 bases and J by 5 bases, 7 bases remained unmatched. The CDR3 protein is CASSLPQGARTEAFF. The DNA of the CDR3 is TGTGCCAGCAGTTTACCGCAGGGGGCGAGAACTGAAGCTTTCTTT. Supplemented by reference TRBV28 and TRBJ1-1, the full variable domain reads DVKVTQSSRYLVKRTGEKVFLECVQDMDHENMFWYRQDPGLGLRLIYFSYDVKMKEKGDIPEGYSVSREKKERFSLILESASTNQTSMYLCASSLPQGARTEAFFGQGTRLTVV.

This chain connects TRBV2 to TRBJ2-1; D gene unclear. The CDR3 runs to 14 residues. Germline-derived CDR1 and CDR2 are SNHLY and FYNNEI. V was pared by 6 bases and J by 9 bases, with 18 bases between. The CDR3 coding sequence is TGTGCCAGCAGCGACGACTTCGGATTCGTTGAGCAGTTCTTC. As protein: CASSDDFGFVEQFF.

The chain recombines TRBV19 with TRBJ1-2; no reliable D call. The germline gives CDR1 LNHDA, CDR2 SQIVND (reference sequence). V was clipped by 8 bases and J by 9 bases, with 16 bases between them. The CDR3 is 12 residues long. As DNA, the CDR3 is TGTGCCAGTGTCGGAGGAGGTCAGCGCTACACCTTC. Translating it yields CASVGGGQRYTF.

The chain links TRBV30 to TRBJ1-2; the D gene is possibly TRBD1 (6 bases). The CDR3 is made up of 13 amino acids. Trimming stripped 0 bases from V and 8 bases from J, with 13 bases between. The germline CDR1 and CDR2 sequences are GTSNPN and SVGIG (reference sequence). The CDR3: CAWSVLGGEGYTF. Written as DNA, the CDR3 is TGTGCCTGGAGTGTACTTGGGGGCGAGGGCTACACCTTC.

The rearrangement links TRBV27 to TRBJ2-3; a weak D match, TRBD2 (6 bases). The V end lost 6 bases, the J end lost 1 base, and 14 bases lay between the germline ends. The CDR3 extends over 15 amino acids. CDR1 is MNHEY, CDR2 SMNVEV, per germline (reference sequence). In DNA, the CDR3 is TGTGCCAGCAGATTCTGGTGGGGGGGCACAGATACGCAGTATTTT. It yields the protein CASRFWWGGTDTQYF.

In its sample, this clone was seen once. The rearrangement joins TRBV2 to TRBJ2-5, with 12 nucleotides matching TRBD1. J gave up 5 bases and V 9 bases, and 7 bases lay outside the gene matches. This CDR3 has 14 residues. The germline V gene encodes CDR1 SNHLY and CDR2 FYNNEI. Here the CDR3 reads CASRGTGGKETQYF. CDR3 coding DNA: TGTGCCAGTAGAGGGACAGGGGGCAAGGAGACCCAGTACTTC.

This clone was found once. The chain recombines TRBV27 with TRBJ2-7; D possibly corresponds to TRBD1 (6 bases). The CDR3 extends over 15 amino acids. Germline-derived CDR1 and CDR2 are MNHEY and SMNVEV (reference sequence). V dropped 1 base and J dropped 2 bases, with 12 bases sitting between them. The CDR3 is CASSLFRGDAYEQYF. In nucleotides, the CDR3 is TGTGCCAGCAGTTTATTCAGGGGTGACGCCTACGAGCAGTACTTC.

This chain connects TRBV19 to TRBJ1-1, with D perhaps matching TRBD1 (6 bases). Trimming removed 3 bases from V and 0 bases from J, with 17 bases in between. The CDR3 contains 17 residues. Germline lookup yields CDR1 LNHDA and CDR2 SQIVND (reference sequence). The CDR3 DNA reads TGTGCCAGTAGTATCCCCGGGACACACCTCATGAACACTGAAGCTTTCTTT. As protein: CASSIPGTHLMNTEAFF.

DNA of the CDR3: TGTGCCAGCAGCTTTTCGTCGATAACTAGCGGGCGGGATGAGCAGTTCTTC. Encoded protein: CASSFSSITSGRDEQFF. The rearrangement links TRBV11-2 to TRBJ2-1; 9 nucleotides match TRBD2. The germline V gene has CDR1 SGHAT and CDR2 FQNNGV. Germline trimming cut 3 bases from V and 8 bases from J; bases unmatched to any gene: 14. The CDR3 contains 17 residues.

The gene calls are TRBV4-1 and TRBJ2-2, with D unclear. V was trimmed by 3 bases and J by 3 bases, leaving 5 bases between them. The length of the CDR3 is 13 residues. Germline V gives CDR1 MGHRA, CDR2 YSYEKL. CDR3 sequence: CASSHHYTGELFF. The CDR3 region has the DNA TGCGCCAGCAGCCACCATTACACCGGGGAGCTGTTTTTT.

The genes are TRBV27 and TRBJ2-2; no reliable D call. The CDR3 runs to 13 residues. Trimming shortened V by 5 bases and J by 2 bases, and 6 bases separated the two germline ends. CDR1 MNHEY and CDR2 SMNVEV come from the germline V gene (reference sequence). Written as DNA, the CDR3 is TGTGCCAGCAGTCCCTTAAACACCGGGGAGCTGTTTTTT. Translation: CASSPLNTGELFF.

This clone was seen only once. The V and J genes are TRBV19 and TRBJ1-4; TRBD1 matches 7 bases. This CDR3 comprises 17 residues. Trimming took 5 bases from V and 3 from J; bases not matched to a gene: 12. Germline V lookup: CDR1 LNHDA, CDR2 SQIVND (reference sequence). The CDR3 region is CASSPSPPGTANEKLFF. The CDR3 DNA reads TGTGCCAGTAGTCCTTCGCCTCCCGGGACAGCTAATGAAAAACTGTTTTTT.

V gene TRBV5-1 combines with J gene TRBJ2-1; D possibly corresponds to TRBD2 (6 bases). The CDR3 spans 15 residues. Trimming took off 0 bases at V and 7 bases at J, with 14 bases between the two ends. Germline V lookup: CDR1 SGHRS, CDR2 YFSETQ. The CDR3 coding sequence is TGCGCCAGCAGCTTGGATCCGGCGGGGATGAATGAGCAGTTCTTC. Amino acids: CASSLDPAGMNEQFF.

The gene calls are TRBV7-9 and TRBJ2-7; tentatively, D is TRBD1 (6 bases). Per germline, CDR1 SEHNR and CDR2 FQNEAQ (reference sequence). There are 14 residues in the CDR3. V was pared by 5 bases and J by 3 bases, with 14 bases between. The CDR3 DNA is TGTGCCAGCAGCCACCGAGACAGGAGCTACGAGCAGTACTTC. Amino acid sequence: CASSHRDRSYEQYF.

This chain connects TRBV30 to TRBJ2-7, with 8 bases fitting TRBD2. Germline trimming cut 1 base from V and 2 bases from J; bases unmatched to any gene: 7. The CDR3 loop spans 15 amino acids. The germline gives CDR1 GTSNPN, CDR2 SVGIG (reference sequence). CDR3 nucleotide sequence: TGTGCCTGGAGTGCCGGGACTAGTTTTCCCTACGAGCAGTACTTC. This sequence encodes CAWSAGTSFPYEQYF. Complete variable domain (other parts from reference TRBV30 and TRBJ2-7): SQTIHQWPATLVQPVGSPLSLECTVEGTSNPNLYWYRQAAGRGLQLLFYSVGIGQISSEVPQNLSASRPQDRQFILSSKKLLLSDSGFYLCAWSAGTSFPYEQYFGPGTRLTVT.